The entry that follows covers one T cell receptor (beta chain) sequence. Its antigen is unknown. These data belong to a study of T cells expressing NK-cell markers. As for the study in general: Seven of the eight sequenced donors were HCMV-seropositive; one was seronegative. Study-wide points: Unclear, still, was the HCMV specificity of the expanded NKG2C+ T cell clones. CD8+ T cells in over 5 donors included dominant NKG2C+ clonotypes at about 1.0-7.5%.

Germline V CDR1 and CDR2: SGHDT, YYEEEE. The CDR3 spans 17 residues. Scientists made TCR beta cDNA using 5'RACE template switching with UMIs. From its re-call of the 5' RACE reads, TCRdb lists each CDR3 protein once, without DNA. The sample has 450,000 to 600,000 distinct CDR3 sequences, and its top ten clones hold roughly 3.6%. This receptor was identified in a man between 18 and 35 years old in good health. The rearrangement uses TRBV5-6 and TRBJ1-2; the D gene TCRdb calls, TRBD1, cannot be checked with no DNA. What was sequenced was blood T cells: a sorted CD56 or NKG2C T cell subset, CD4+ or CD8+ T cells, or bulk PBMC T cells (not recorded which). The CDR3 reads CASSWMKRQGSDYGYTF.